A single sample gave rise to the 5 T cell receptor beta chains below, sequenced in a study of T cell repertoires in cytomegalovirus infection. One entry per CDR3 protein results from TCRdb running MiXCR on the reads. Of 650,000 to 900,000 distinct CDR3 sequences listed, less than 35% are singletons. These receptors lack a known antigen. Sequencing was performed on cultured CD8+ T cells from PBMCs, taken from culture after CMV antigen stimulation. The receptors shown here come from a human donor in good health (CMV status not recorded). Some clones in this sample may be carry-over from other donors' samples.

V is TRBV20-1 and J is TRBJ2-7; 11 nucleotides agree with TRBD1. J gave up 6 bases and V 1 base, and 5 bases lay outside the gene matches. Germline values: CDR1 DFQATT, CDR2 SNEGSKA (reference sequence). CDR3 size: 14 residues. The CDR3 region has the DNA TGCAGTGCTAGAGTCAAGGGACAGGGGGTCGAGCAGTACGTC. Translating it yields CSARVKGQGVEQYV.

The V and J genes are TRBV9 and TRBJ1-3, with a possible D match to TRBD1 (6 bases). Deletions cut 4 bases from V and 0 bases from J, with 14 bases between. Germline loops: CDR1 SGDLS, CDR2 YYNGEE. This CDR3 comprises 16 residues. In nucleotides, the CDR3 is TGTGCCAGCAGCCGGACGGGACACGACTCTGGAAACACCATATATTTT. It translates to CASSRTGHDSGNTIYF.

The chain recombines TRBV2 with TRBJ2-1; 8 bases agree with TRBD2. J gave up 9 bases and V 10 bases, and 20 bases lay outside the gene matches. The CDR3 runs to 16 residues. Looked up from germline, CDR1 is SNHLY and CDR2 is FYNNEI. CDR3: CAIILLTGGPWVEQFF. In nucleotides, the CDR3 is TGTGCCATCATCCTTCTAACGGGGGGGCCTTGGGTTGAGCAGTTCTTC.

The rearrangement joins TRBV15 to TRBJ2-5; TRBD2 matches at 7 bases. There are 18 residues in the CDR3. CDR1 and CDR2 (germline): LNHNV, YYDKDF (reference sequence). J was trimmed by 0 bases and V by 1 base; bases with no gene match: 11. The CDR3 DNA reads as TGTGCCACCAGCAGAGGGGGAGGGGCGGCGGAGTACCAAGAGACCCAGTACTTC. Translation gives CATSRGGGAAEYQETQYF. Variable domain in full (rest from reference TRBV15 and TRBJ2-5): DAMVIQNPRYQVTQFGKPVTLSCSQTLNHNVMYWYQQKSSQAPKLLFHYYDKDFNNEADTPDNFQSRRPNTSFCFLDIRSPGLGDTAMYLCATSRGGGAAEYQETQYFGPGTRLLVL.

This clonotype was observed a few times. The V call is TRBV19, the J call TRBJ1-6; no clear D gene. The V gene's germline CDR1 is LNHDA and CDR2 SQIVND (reference sequence). CDR3 length: 15 residues. V lost 9 bases, J lost 2 bases, and 14 bases lay in between. This CDR3 is CASARTEPYNSPLHF. The CDR3 DNA sequence: TGTGCCAGCGCGCGGACGGAACCCTATAATTCACCCCTCCACTTT.